Listed here is a single T cell receptor beta chain. This CDR3 has 14 residues. V was shortened by 0 bases and J by 0 bases, with 4 bases between the two germline ends. Germline V CDR1 and CDR2: SGHRS, YFSETQ. Stated treatment: oral pan-JAK inhibitor, 5-10 mg twice daily. The data were taken from a study of CD8+ T cells in alopecia areata. Once RNA had been extracted, it was reverse transcribed into cDNA to act as the sequencing template. The data were produced by immunoSEQ multiplex PCR, yet TCRdb's version contains in-frame clones alone and is incomplete. The repertoire includes roughly 280,000 clones, 45% to 70% of them detected once, and about 0.88% sits in the top ten.

The sequenced sample was CD4+ T cells sorted from blood, obtained at roughly week 52, from a patient treated with tofacitinib. This sequence joins TRBV5-1 and TRBJ1-3; D ambiguous. The receptor's source is a human donor with alopecia areata. Here the CDR3 reads CASSLDVSGNTIYF. In DNA, the CDR3 is TGCGCCAGCAGCTTGGACGTCTCTGGAAACACCATATATTTT.